These 18 T cell receptor beta chains originate from one sample sequenced in a study of vaccination and CD4 T cells after COVID-19. These receptors lack a known antigen. Treatment defined: roughly 11-day PBMC culture with coronavirus spike peptide pools or control peptides (ViraFEST assay). The Oncomine TCR Beta short-read assay sequenced DNA from cultured CD4+ T cells. Via MiXCR, TCRdb re-called the PCR reads, giving one row per CDR3 protein. The table records 15,000 or so distinct CDR3 sequences, more than 40% of them present only once. The sample was CD4+ T cells from blood, cultured in vitro. The origin of the receptors is a human donor who had recovered from COVID-19.

In its sample, this clonotype was seen a few times. The rearrangement uses TRBV6-1 and TRBJ1-1; D might be TRBD1 (6 bases). Trimming removed 5 bases from V and 0 bases from J, with 13 bases in between. The V gene's germline CDR1 is MNHNS and CDR2 SASEGT. The CDR3 sequence is 15 residues long. The CDR3 spells CASSTGTLMNTEAFF. The CDR3 nucleotides are TGTGCCAGCAGTACCGGGACACTCATGAACACTGAAGCTTTCTTT.

V is TRBV28 and J is TRBJ1-2; maybe TRBD1 (6 bases). This CDR3 is 17 amino acids long. V lost 7 bases, J lost 6 bases, and 27 bases lay in between. Germline CDR1 is MDHEN and CDR2 is SYDVKM. CDR3 bases: TGTGCCAGCACCACCTTTCTTCGAGGGGGGGGGCTTAATGGCTACACCTTC. Amino acids: CASTTFLRGGGLNGYTF.

There are a few counts of this clonotype. This sequence joins TRBV7-9 and TRBJ1-2; D is uncertain. The germline V and J ends were trimmed by 1 base and 4 bases, with 10 bases remaining between them. The CDR3 has 14 amino acids. Germline V gene lookup returns CDR1 SEHNR and CDR2 FQNEAQ (reference sequence). The CDR3 is CASSLGANSYGYTF. CDR3 in DNA: TGTGCCAGCAGCTTAGGGGCAAACTCCTATGGCTACACCTTC.

The chain joins TRBV5-5 to TRBJ1-1, with TRBD1 as a possible D gene (5 bases). CDR1 and CDR2 (germline): SGHKS, YYEKEE (reference sequence). This CDR3 is 12 amino acids long. V shed 4 bases and J shed 5 bases, with 9 bases lying between them. CDR3 in DNA: TGTGCCAGCAGCAGGGGAGGGACTGAAGCTTTCTTT. Translation: CASSRGGTEAFF.

This clonotype was recorded only once. The rearrangement links TRBV20-1 to TRBJ2-3; 9 bases fit TRBD2. The J segment lost 3 bases and the V segment lost 0 bases, leaving 7 bases of the junction unmatched. The CDR3 length is 16 residues. Germline values: CDR1 DFQATT, CDR2 SNEGSKA (reference sequence). The CDR3 reads CSARDVRGGRTDTQYF. In DNA form, the CDR3 reads TGCAGTGCTAGAGATGTGCGGGGGGGCCGGACAGATACGCAGTATTTT.

The CDR3 region has the DNA TGTGCCAGCAGCCTTAGCCCCACTTCCTACAATGAGCAGTTCTTC. Protein sequence: CASSLSPTSYNEQFF. The genes are TRBV7-2 and TRBJ2-1, with D hard to call. V gave up 5 bases and J gave up 1 base, with 12 bases separating them. The CDR3 is made up of 15 amino acids. CDR1 and CDR2 (germline): SGHTA, FQGNSA.

This chain links TRBV20-1 with TRBJ2-3, with 10 bases that match TRBD1. V was pared by 6 bases and J by 4 bases, with 4 bases of the junction left unmatched. This CDR3 region has 13 residues. Germline assignment: CDR1 DFQATT and CDR2 SNEGSKA (reference sequence). As DNA, the CDR3 is TGCAGTGCCAAGACAGGGGGCGCAGATACGCAGTATTTT. This translates into CSAKTGGADTQYF.

This clonotype showed up just a few times. The V and J genes are TRBV4-2 and TRBJ1-2, with 9 bases fitting TRBD1. Per the germline V gene, CDR1 is LGHNA and CDR2 is YNFKEQ. V gave up 1 base and J gave up 6 bases; unmatched junction bases: 6. The CDR3 totals 15 residues. The CDR3 DNA reads TGTGCCAGCAGCCAAGGGGACAGGGAAGGGAATGGCTACACCTTC. This codes for CASSQGDREGNGYTF.

J is TRBJ1-1 and V is TRBV2; the D gene is possibly TRBD1 (5 bases). Germline CDR1 is SNHLY and CDR2 is FYNNEI. With 10 bases removed from V and 4 bases from J, the gap between germline ends came to 13 bases. The CDR3 spans 12 residues. CDR3 sequence: CAKGQGPTEAFF. CDR3 DNA sequence: TGTGCCAAGGGGCAGGGTCCCACTGAAGCTTTCTTT.

The chain recombines TRBV5-4 with TRBJ1-5, with a weak D call TRBD1 (6 bases). Germline-derived CDR1 and CDR2 are SGHNT and YYREEE (reference sequence). CDR3 length equals 15 residues. Between the trimmed V and J ends, which lost 4 bases and 3 bases, there was a span of 14 bases. CDR3 nucleotide sequence: TGTGCCAGCAGCCCCAACAGGACAGACAATCAGCCCCAGCATTTT. Amino acids: CASSPNRTDNQPQHF.

This clonotype occurred a few times. The rearrangement uses TRBV7-2 and TRBJ2-7; 9 positions agree with TRBD2. The V and J ends lost 5 bases and 4 bases, in that order; junction bases with no gene match: 12. CDR1 and CDR2 (germline): SGHTA, FQGNSA. The CDR3 length is 16 residues. The CDR3 DNA follows: TGTGCCAGCAGCCAGACTAGCGGAGGGGCCAATTACGAGCAGTACTTC. It yields the protein CASSQTSGGANYEQYF.

V usage is TRBV6-1 and J usage is TRBJ2-5; possibly TRBD1 or TRBD2 for D (6 bases each). Germline-derived CDR1 and CDR2 are MNHNS and SASEGT. The CDR3 contains 14 residues. Trimming took 7 bases from V and 5 from J, leaving 17 bases between them. The DNA for the CDR3 is TGTGCCAGCAAGCCCGGGGGCCCGGGGGAGACCCAGTACTTC. Protein sequence: CASKPGGPGETQYF.

This clonotype was recorded a few times. The CDR3 nucleotides read TGTGCCAGCAGCCCTGACAGGGTTGGTTCACCCCTCCACTTT. Translating it yields CASSPDRVGSPLHF. V and J are TRBV27 and TRBJ1-6; 7 bases map to TRBD1. J lost 9 bases, V lost 6 bases, and 8 bases had no gene match. CDR1 and CDR2 from the germline V gene are MNHEY and SMNVEV (reference sequence). The CDR3 totals 14 residues.

The V and J genes are TRBV4-1 and TRBJ2-2; TRBD1 might be the D (6 bases). Deletions cut 5 bases from V and 7 bases from J, with 8 bases between. The CDR3 runs 12 residues. Germline loops: CDR1 MGHRA, CDR2 YSYEKL. Here the CDR3 DNA reads TGCGCCAGCAGCGGGACACACGGGGAGCTGTTTTTT. Its protein is CASSGTHGELFF.

V usage is TRBV7-2 and J usage is TRBJ1-1; D ambiguous. Germline values: CDR1 SGHTA, CDR2 FQGNSA. This CDR3 is built from 15 residues. V lost 4 bases and J lost 2, with 14 bases in between. The CDR3 nucleotides read TGTGCCAGCAGCTCGCGGGGAGGTTCTAACACTGAAGCTTTCTTT. It is translated as CASSSRGGSNTEAFF.

The chain has TRBV20-1 and TRBJ1-5; no clear D. V was trimmed by 6 bases and J by 2 bases, leaving 8 bases between them. The CDR3 contains 12 residues. The germline V gene has CDR1 DFQATT and CDR2 SNEGSKA (reference sequence). The CDR3 DNA follows: TGCAGTGCCACCGACGGCAATCAGCCCCAGCATTTT. Its translation: CSATDGNQPQHF.

The chain recombines TRBV20-1 with TRBJ2-1, with 9 bases that match TRBD2. The CDR3 is made up of 14 amino acids. Trimming removed 4 bases from V and 3 bases from J; junction bases left unmatched: 4. Germline CDR1 is DFQATT and CDR2 is SNEGSKA (reference sequence). CDR3 coding DNA: TGCAGTGCTACCCCTAGCGGGGTCTACAATGAGCAGTTCTTC. Its translation: CSATPSGVYNEQFF.

This clonotype was observed a handful of times. V gene TRBV14 combines with J gene TRBJ1-2, with D hard to call. Germline values: CDR1 SGHDN, CDR2 FVKESK. The CDR3 sequence is 13 residues long. Trimming cost V 4 bases and J 5 bases, with 11 bases left between them. The CDR3 loop reads CASSPRHVYGYTF. In DNA form, the CDR3 reads TGTGCCAGCAGCCCGAGACACGTATATGGCTACACCTTC.